This T cell receptor beta chain was identified during a study of blood T cell repertoires in COVID-19. The table came from immunoSEQ multiplex PCR; TCRdb's copy has only in-frame clones and leaves some out. This table has about 110,000 clones, 75% to 90% appearing once. Per the germline V gene, CDR1 is SGDLS and CDR2 is YYNGEE. CDR3 length: 16 residues. V shed 4 bases and J 2 bases; nucleotides not matched to a gene: 3. This clone was detected once. Input material: peripheral blood. This sequence was found in a woman aged 50 to 60 with acute or convalescent COVID-19. This sequence joins TRBV9 and TRBJ2-3; 14 bases are a match to TRBD2. The CDR3 DNA reads as TGTGCCAGCAGCCGGACTAGCGGGGGGAACACAGATACGCAGTATTTT. Translated, it gives CASSRTSGGNTDTQYF.